One and the same sample provided the 9 T cell receptor beta chains below, sequenced in a study of identical twins listed by TCRdb under 2016. The library was produced with 5' RACE. The sequencer listed for this sample is Illumina HiSeq 2000. TCRdb itself trimmed the public reads at Q25 with fastp, ran MiXCR and retained productive beta chains. One record per CDR3 amino acid sequence lists the most common genes and DNA. A total of 130,000 to 150,000 distinct CDR3 sequences appear in this sample, under 4.5% of them only once. The ten largest account for about 7.8% of the sample. Sample: memory T cells sorted from blood. The cell subset or site label on this specimen signifies: CD45RO+ enriched T cells. The receptors originated from a man aged 18 to 35 in good health.

At least ten counts were recorded for this clonotype. This sequence joins TRBV20-1 and TRBJ1-5, with D unclear. Trimming stripped 4 bases from V and 1 base from J, with 11 bases between. This CDR3 contains 14 residues. Germline lookup yields CDR1 DFQATT and CDR2 SNEGSKA (reference sequence). Written as DNA, the CDR3 is TGCAGTGCTATGAGTTGGAGGAGCAATCAGCCCCAGCATTTT. Its translation: CSAMSWRSNQPQHF.

The table lists this clonotype with many counts. The genes are TRBV12-5 and TRBJ2-1, with 11 bases identical to TRBD2. Germline V CDR1 and CDR2: LGHNT, FRNRAP. The CDR3 totals 12 residues. After removal of 7 bases from V and 12 bases from J, the junction contained 5 bases not matched to a gene. The CDR3 DNA is TGTGCTAGTGCCACCGGACTAGCGGGGCAGTTCTTC. Translated: CASATGLAGQFF.

This clonotype was counted at least ten times. This chain connects TRBV11-2 to TRBJ2-7; 12 nucleotides match TRBD2. Germline V gene data show CDR1 as SGHAT and CDR2 as FQNNGV. The CDR3 is made up of 14 amino acids. The V segment lost 4 bases and the J segment 7 bases; nucleotides outside the gene matches: 5. The CDR3 DNA is TGTGCCAGCAGCTCGCTAGCGGGAGGGAGTGAGCAGTACGTC. As protein: CASSSLAGGSEQYV.

This clonotype has at least ten counts. The chain has TRBV11-2 and TRBJ1-3; possibly TRBD1 for D (6 bases). This CDR3 is 15 amino acids long. V shed 3 bases and J shed 3 bases, with 12 bases lying between them. Germline V CDR1 and CDR2: SGHAT, FQNNGV. The CDR3 DNA is TGTGCCAGCAGCTTTCAGGGGTCAGGTGGAAACACCATATATTTT. It codes for CASSFQGSGGNTIYF.

The sample holds many counts of this clonotype. V usage is TRBV2 and J usage is TRBJ2-2, with TRBD1 matching over 8 bases. With 5 bases clipped from V and 7 bases from J, the junction kept 12 bases outside the gene matches. The CDR3 totals 16 residues. Germline loops: CDR1 SNHLY, CDR2 FYNNEI. The CDR3 nucleotides read TGTGCCAGCAGTAACCACCCAGGACAGGGAGGCGGGGAGCTGTTTTTT. As protein: CASSNHPGQGGGELFF.

This clonotype was detected many times. The chain is built from TRBV5-1 and TRBJ1-1; D is uncertain. The CDR3 contains 15 residues. Trimming cost V 1 base and J 0 bases, with 10 bases left between them. Per the germline V gene, CDR1 is SGHRS and CDR2 is YFSETQ. The CDR3 is CASSLLSRMNTEAFF. As DNA, the CDR3 is TGCGCCAGCAGCTTGTTATCCCGTATGAACACTGAAGCTTTCTTT. Full variable domain (remainder filled in from reference TRBV5-1 and TRBJ1-1): KAGVTQTPRYLIKTRGQQVTLSCSPISGHRSVSWYQQTPGQGLQFLFEYFSETQRNKGNFPGRFSGRQFSNSRSEMNVSTLELGDSALYLCASSLLSRMNTEAFFGQGTRLTVV.

Ten or more counts support this clonotype. The chain joins TRBV29-1 to TRBJ1-1; 7 bases line up with TRBD1. V shed 3 bases, J shed 1 base, and the junction held 2 bases outside the gene matches. The length of the CDR3 is 13 residues. Germline CDR1 and CDR2: SQVTM and ANQGSEA. CDR3 in amino acids: CSVEAGGNTEAFF. The CDR3 region has the DNA TGCAGCGTTGAGGCAGGGGGGAACACTGAAGCTTTCTTT.

This clonotype turned up a few times. The rearrangement links TRBV30 to TRBJ1-6; possible D gene TRBD1, 5 bases. V was shortened by 3 bases and J by 7 bases, with 16 bases between the two germline ends. Per germline, CDR1 GTSNPN and CDR2 SVGIG (reference sequence). The CDR3 is 15 amino acids. CDR3 loop: CAWREGARPNSPLHF. CDR3 nucleotides: TGTGCCTGGAGGGAAGGGGCCAGGCCAAATTCACCCCTCCACTTT.

This clonotype was counted many times. This chain connects TRBV5-6 to TRBJ2-7; D may be TRBD1 (6 bases). Trimming pared 3 bases from V and 2 bases from J, leaving 12 bases between. The length of the CDR3 is 14 residues. Germline V gene sequence: CDR1 SGHDT, CDR2 YYEEEE. The CDR3 coding sequence is TGTGCCAGCAGCTCCGGGACATTGACCTACGAGCAGTACTTC. Protein product: CASSSGTLTYEQYF.